This T cell receptor (beta chain) was found in a study of blood T cell repertoires in COVID-19. After removal of 3 bases from V and 9 bases from J, the junction contained 9 bases not matched to a gene. The germline V gene has CDR1 MNHNS and CDR2 SASEGT. This CDR3 has 15 residues. In the original analysis: Researchers report that nucleated cell counts were estimated from reference gene primer amplification. Using immunoSEQ multiplex PCR, the repertoire was profiled, and TCRdb retains in-frame clones only, with some absent. Clonal size and the V and J genes are those of that table, whereas D and trimming came from the DNA. The table lists 300,000 or so clones, approximately 87% of them singletons. The Seattle patients, enrolled during active infection, were followed longitudinally.

This TCR was sampled from a woman aged 25 to 45 with COVID-19, enrolled during active disease. Sequenced: peripheral blood. The genes are TRBV6-1 and TRBJ2-1; 9 bases align to TRBD2. In DNA, the CDR3 is TGTGCCAGCAGTGAGCAGTTTAGCGGGAGAGGTGAGCAGTTCTTC. Translated: CASSEQFSGRGEQFF.